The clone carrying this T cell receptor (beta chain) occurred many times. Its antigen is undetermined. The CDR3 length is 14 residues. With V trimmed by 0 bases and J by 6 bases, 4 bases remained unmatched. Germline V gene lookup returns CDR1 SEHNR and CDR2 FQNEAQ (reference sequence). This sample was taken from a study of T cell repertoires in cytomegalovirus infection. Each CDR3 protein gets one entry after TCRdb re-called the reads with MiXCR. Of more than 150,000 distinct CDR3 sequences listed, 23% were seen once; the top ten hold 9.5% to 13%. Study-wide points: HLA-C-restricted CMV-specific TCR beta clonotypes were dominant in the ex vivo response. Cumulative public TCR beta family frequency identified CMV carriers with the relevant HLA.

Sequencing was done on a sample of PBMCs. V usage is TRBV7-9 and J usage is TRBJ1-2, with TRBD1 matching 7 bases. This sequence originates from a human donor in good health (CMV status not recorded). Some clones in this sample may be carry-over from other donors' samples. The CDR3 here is CASSLAATGNGYTF. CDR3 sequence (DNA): TGTGCCAGCAGCTTAGCGGCGACAGGGAATGGCTACACCTTC.